The 28 T cell receptor beta chains listed next were all sequenced from one sample in a study of T cells in Graves' hyperthyroidism and ophthalmopathy. RNA transcripts gave rise to amplified TCR beta CDR3 regions. HTBI primers were the set used in a first-round RT-PCR of the TCR CDR3. Via MiXCR, TCRdb re-called the multiplex PCR reads, giving one row per CDR3 protein. Altogether 350,000 to 400,000 distinct CDR3 sequences are present, 15% to 20% being singletons, with the ten largest covering 3% to 4.5%. The sequenced sample consisted of blood. The receptors were sampled from a woman under 30 with Graves' hyperthyroidism.

This clonotype was seen at least ten times. V usage is TRBV24-1 and J usage is TRBJ1-1, with 8 bases fitting TRBD1. V lost 7 bases to trimming and J lost 2 bases; unmatched junction nucleotides: 2. Germline CDR1 KGHDR, CDR2 SFDVKD. The CDR3 loop spans 13 amino acids. CDR3 sequence (DNA): TGTGCCACCAGCCAGGGGGCCAACACTGAAGCTTTCTTT. Translating it yields CATSQGANTEAFF.

This clonotype was detected only once. The chain carries TRBV6-1 and TRBJ2-7, with TRBD1 as a possible D gene (5 bases). Germline V gives CDR1 MNHNS, CDR2 SASEGT. This CDR3 spans 15 amino acids. V gave up 6 bases and J gave up 0 bases, with 15 bases separating them. The CDR3 DNA reads as TGTGCCAGCAGAGATACAGGCCGTAGCTCCTACGAGCAGTACTTC. Its translation is CASRDTGRSSYEQYF.

This clonotype was seen ten or more times. DNA for the CDR3: TGTGCCAGCAGCTTGGGGGGACAGGGGGCGTCAGCTTTCTTT. Protein sequence: CASSLGGQGASAFF. The V and J genes are TRBV5-5 and TRBJ1-1; 12 nucleotides align to TRBD1. This CDR3 comprises 14 residues. Losses at the gene ends were 0 bases for V and 10 bases for J; bases not matched to a gene: 4. In germline, CDR1 is SGHKS, CDR2 YYEKEE (reference sequence).

This clonotype showed up many times. The chain has TRBV6-5 and TRBJ2-7; D is undetermined. Germline CDR1 MNHEY, CDR2 SVGAGI. The ends were cut back, 2 bases at V and 2 bases at J, with 4 bases in the middle. The CDR3 extends over 12 amino acids. DNA of the CDR3: TGTGCCAGCAGTTACCTCACCTACGAGCAGTACTTC. Protein sequence: CASSYLTYEQYF.

This clonotype was counted ten times or more. The V gene is TRBV18, the J gene TRBJ1-5; TRBD1 is a possible D gene (5 bases). Looked up from germline, CDR1 is KGHSH and CDR2 is LQKENI. The CDR3 runs to 14 residues. Trimming stripped 3 bases from V and 5 bases from J, with 11 bases between. The CDR3 DNA is TGTGCCAGCTCACCGGTCAGGGTTGATCAGCCCCAGCATTTT. Protein sequence: CASSPVRVDQPQHF.

Ten or more counts support this clonotype. This chain joins TRBV24-1 and TRBJ1-1, with D perhaps TRBD1 (5 bases). CDR1 is KGHDR and CDR2 is SFDVKD in the germline V gene. With 5 bases removed from V and 5 bases from J, the gap between germline ends came to 14 bases. The CDR3 is 14 amino acids. CDR3 in amino acids: CATSGGTRGTEAFF. In nucleotides, the CDR3 is TGTGCCACCAGTGGTGGGACCCGGGGGACTGAAGCTTTCTTT.

Points on this clonotype: A much more abundant neighbour one base away suggests this may be a read error. The chain uses TRBV6-5 and TRBJ1-1, with unresolved D. This CDR3 has 13 residues. CDR1 and CDR2 (germline): MNHEY, SVGAGI. CDR3 residues: CASNYSSPLEACF. The CDR3, as DNA: TGTGCCAGCAATTACTCCAGTCCGCTGGAAGCTTGCTTT.

This clonotype appeared many times. The chain recombines TRBV9 with TRBJ2-7; D gene unclear. V was shortened by 4 bases and J by 3 bases, with 14 bases between the two germline ends. Looked up from germline, CDR1 is SGDLS and CDR2 is YYNGEE. This CDR3 spans 14 amino acids. Here the CDR3 DNA reads TGTGCCAGCAGCCAGGCCACTGGAGACTACGAGCAGTACTTC. It is translated as CASSQATGDYEQYF. The whole variable domain, remainder taken from reference TRBV9 and TRBJ2-7, is DSGVTQTPKHLITATGQRVTLRCSPRSGDLSVYWYQQSLDQGLQFLIQYYNGEERAKGNILERFSAQQFPDLHSELNLSSLELGDSALYFCASSQATGDYEQYFGPGTRLTVT.

This clonotype was seen at least ten times. This sequence joins TRBV6-1 and TRBJ2-2; D unclear. Per the germline V gene, CDR1 is MNHNS and CDR2 is SASEGT. The length of the CDR3 is 9 residues. The chain's CDR3 is CPDTGELFF. CDR3 nucleotide sequence: TGTCCCGACACCGGGGAGCTGTTTTTT.

The gene calls are TRBV6-1 and TRBJ2-7; 11 nucleotides match TRBD1. Germline trimming cut 5 bases from V and 3 bases from J; bases unmatched to any gene: 6. The CDR3 runs 15 residues. Germline V CDR1 and CDR2: MNHNS, SASEGT. In DNA, the CDR3 is TGTGCCAGCAGTCGGACCGGGACAGGGGGCTACGAGCAGTACTTC. Translation: CASSRTGTGGYEQYF.

This clonotype was observed many times. This sequence joins TRBV30 and TRBJ1-5; 7 bases align to TRBD1. CDR3 size: 16 residues. Germline V gives CDR1 GTSNPN, CDR2 SVGIG (reference sequence). The V gene end was trimmed by 3 bases and the J gene end by 0 bases; junction bases not matched to a gene: 8. The CDR3 coding sequence is TGTGCCTGGAGAGCCAGGGGGATCGTTAGCAATCAGCCCCAGCATTTT. Encoded protein: CAWRARGIVSNQPQHF.

With regard to this clonotype: A junction end diverges from the germline sequence, so it may reflect a read error. The genes are TRBV12-3 or TRBV12-4 and TRBJ1-1, with D perhaps matching TRBD1 (6 bases). The CDR3 extends over 14 amino acids. Here the CDR3 DNA reads TGTGTCAGCAGCCAGGACAGAGCCAACACTGAAGCTTTCTTT. It is translated as CVSSQDRANTEAFF.

The V gene is TRBV12-3 or TRBV12-4, the J gene TRBJ1-3; no reliable D call. The length of the CDR3 is 14 residues. The ends were cut back, 4 bases at V and 4 bases at J, with 11 bases in the middle. The CDR3 here is CASSSRSFGNTIYF. DNA of the CDR3: TGTGCCAGCAGTTCAAGAAGCTTCGGAAACACCATATATTTT.

The CDR3 region has the DNA TGTGCCAGCAGCTCGGGAGGCCTTATGGCTGAAGCTTTCTTT. This codes for CASSSGGLMAEAFF. The chain couples TRBV5-5 to TRBJ1-1; D call uncertain. Per the germline V gene, CDR1 is SGHKS and CDR2 is YYEKEE (reference sequence). Between the trimmed V and J ends, which lost 3 bases and 6 bases, there was a span of 15 bases. The CDR3 spans 14 residues. Full variable domain (rest looked up from reference TRBV5-5 and TRBJ1-1): DAGVTQSPTHLIKTRGQQVTLRCSPISGHKSVSWYQQVLGQGPQFIFQYYEKEERGRGNFPDRFSARQFPNYSSELNVNALLLGDSALYLCASSSGGLMAEAFFGQGTRLTVV.

This clonotype was counted many times. CDR3 in amino acids: CASTRTGITGELFF. CDR3 coding DNA: TGTGCCAGCACCCGAACCGGGATCACCGGGGAGCTGTTTTTT. V is TRBV7-2 and J is TRBJ2-2; possibly TRBD2 for D (5 bases). This CDR3 is built from 14 residues. Trimming removed 7 bases from V and 4 bases from J, with 13 bases in between. Germline V gene lookup returns CDR1 SGHTA and CDR2 FQGNSA.

This clonotype occurred a few times. The chain carries TRBV5-5 and TRBJ2-7; D is possibly TRBD1 (5 bases). V was shortened by 0 bases and J by 3 bases, with 13 bases between the two germline ends. This CDR3 has 15 amino acids. Germline V gene lookup returns CDR1 SGHKS and CDR2 YYEKEE (reference sequence). The CDR3 DNA sequence: TGTGCCAGCAGCTTGGCCTCAGGGTCCCACTACGAGCAGTACTTC. It codes for CASSLASGSHYEQYF.

The sample holds many counts of this clonotype. The chain links TRBV7-8 to TRBJ2-7; TRBD1 agrees at 8 bases. The junction had 9 bases not matched to a gene; V was cut back by 5 bases and J by 0 bases. The CDR3 consists of 16 residues. Germline V gene data show CDR1 as SGHVS and CDR2 as FQNEAQ. The CDR3 DNA sequence: TGTGCCAGCAGCGGCGGAGGACAGGGACCCTCCTACGAGCAGTACTTC. Encoded protein: CASSGGGQGPSYEQYF.

This clonotype was seen ten or more times. The chain recombines TRBV4-1 with TRBJ1-1; 9 bases line up with TRBD1. CDR3 length: 16 amino acids. Per germline, CDR1 MGHRA and CDR2 YSYEKL. Trimming at V came to 3 bases and at J to 4 bases, leaving 9 bases not matched to a gene. The CDR3: CASSHNRGQRSTEAFF. The CDR3 DNA reads as TGCGCCAGCAGCCATAACAGGGGGCAGAGGAGCACTGAAGCTTTCTTT.

This clonotype was seen repeatedly, ten times or more. This chain uses TRBV11-2 with TRBJ2-4; TRBD1 matches at 7 bases. With 3 bases clipped from V and 5 bases from J, the junction kept 4 bases outside the gene matches. From germline, CDR1 is SGHAT and CDR2 FQNNGV. There are 14 residues in the CDR3. CDR3 DNA: TGTGCCAGCAGCTTCGGACAGGCCGAAAACATTCAGTACTTC. Protein sequence: CASSFGQAENIQYF.

This clonotype came up many times. Here the CDR3 DNA reads TGTGCCCGATCCCGAGGCAACTATGGCTACACCTTC. It translates to CARSRGNYGYTF. The chain uses TRBV30 and TRBJ1-2; no reliable D call. CDR3 length: 12 residues. Trimming removed 8 bases at V and 2 bases at J, with 12 bases between. The germline gives CDR1 GTSNPN, CDR2 SVGIG (reference sequence). The full variable domain, its missing parts supplied by reference TRBV30 and TRBJ1-2, is SQTIHQWPATLVQPVGSPLSLECTVEGTSNPNLYWYRQAAGRGLQLLFYSVGIGQISSEVPQNLSASRPQDRQFILSSKKLLLSDSGFYLCARSRGNYGYTFGSGTRLTVV.

As regards this clonotype: A read error may explain this, as a much larger clone is one base away. This rearrangement joins TRBV24-1 to TRBJ1-1, with D unresolved. Per germline, CDR1 KGHDR and CDR2 SFDVKD. Trimming removed 12 bases at V and 2 bases at J, with 9 bases between. This CDR3 is 11 amino acids long. Here the CDR3 DNA reads TGTGCCGCGGGAGGAAACACTGAAGCTTTCTTT. It yields the protein CAAGGNTEAFF.

This clonotype came up many times. The V and J genes are TRBV6-5 and TRBJ1-3; TRBD1 matches 7 bases. In germline, CDR1 is MNHEY, CDR2 SVGAGI. The CDR3 has 15 amino acids. V lost 2 bases, J lost 0 bases, and 1 base stayed unmatched. CDR3 amino acids: CASSYGTDSGNTIYF. CDR3 bases: TGTGCCAGCAGTTACGGGACAGACTCTGGAAACACCATATATTTT.

This chain joins TRBV18 and TRBJ2-7; D possibly uses TRBD1 or TRBD2 (5 bases each). CDR3 size: 13 residues. V dropped 2 bases and J dropped 7 bases, with 12 bases sitting between them. Germline V gives CDR1 KGHSH, CDR2 LQKENI. This CDR3 reads CASSPGTAREQYF. In DNA form, the CDR3 reads TGTGCCAGCTCACCAGGGACGGCGCGGGAGCAGTACTTC.

This clonotype was seen many times. The chain has TRBV7-8 and TRBJ2-7; D is undetermined. CDR1 is SGHVS and CDR2 is FQNEAQ in the germline V gene. This CDR3 spans 14 amino acids. Trimming left V 5 bases short and J 2 bases short, with 13 bases between. CDR3 sequence (DNA): TGTGCCAGCAGCGGGCTGGCAGGTCCCTACGAGCAGTACTTC. It encodes CASSGLAGPYEQYF.

The table lists this clonotype with many counts. This sequence joins TRBV12-3 or TRBV12-4 and TRBJ1-2; maybe TRBD1 (6 bases). Trimming cost V 5 bases and J 1 base, with 11 bases left between them. There are 14 residues in the CDR3. In DNA, the CDR3 is TGTGCCAGCAGTATCAGGGGAAGTAACTATGGCTACACCTTC. The encoded protein is CASSIRGSNYGYTF.

This clonotype came up many times. The chain links TRBV12-3 or TRBV12-4 to TRBJ1-1; 11 bases agree with TRBD1. CDR3 length: 13 amino acids. The ends lost 5 bases at V and 11 bases at J; junction bases unmatched: 7. The CDR3, as DNA: TGTGCCAGCAGTCCGGACAGGGGGCGCTTGGCTTTCTTT. It translates to CASSPDRGRLAFF.

This clonotype has more than one count but fewer than ten. V usage is TRBV20-1 and J usage is TRBJ1-2, with D possibly TRBD1 on 5 matching bases. In germline, CDR1 is DFQATT, CDR2 SNEGSKA (reference sequence). Trimming took off 1 base at V and 2 bases at J, with 20 bases between the two ends. The CDR3 is 17 amino acids. CDR3 bases: TGCAGTGCTAGAGGTCGGCCTGGCAGGGCTGGAAACTATGGCTACACCTTC. It is translated as CSARGRPGRAGNYGYTF.

This clonotype was recorded many times. The V gene is TRBV4-1, the J gene TRBJ2-7; TRBD2 matches 9 bases. This CDR3 region has 17 residues. Losses at the gene ends were 0 bases for V and 4 bases for J; bases not matched to a gene: 10. Germline V lookup: CDR1 MGHRA, CDR2 YSYEKL. The CDR3 nucleotides read TGCGCCAGCAGCCAAGATTCGCTAGCGGGGCACCCTTACGAGCAGTACTTC. Translating gives CASSQDSLAGHPYEQYF.